The 26 T cell receptor beta chains listed next were all sequenced from one sample in a study of blood T cell repertoires in COVID-19. The repertoire was sequenced with immunoSEQ multiplex PCR; TCRdb's copy has only in-frame clones and lacks some. In the table there are 300,000 or so clones, 75% to 95% of which are singletons. Sequences were obtained from PBMCs or T cells enriched from blood (not recorded which). These receptors all stem from a woman in her 30s who had recovered from COVID-19.

J is TRBJ1-2 and V is TRBV10-3; 9 nucleotides align to TRBD1. Trimming took 3 bases from V and 3 from J; bases not matched to a gene: 8. The CDR3 has 16 residues. Germline V gene data show CDR1 as ENHRY and CDR2 as SYGVKD. CDR3 region: CAISDSEQGADYGYTF. The CDR3 bases are TGTGCCATCAGTGATAGCGAACAGGGGGCTGACTATGGCTACACCTTC.

CDR3 sequence (DNA): TGTGCCAGCAGCGACCTAGCAACTGGGGCCAACGTCCTGACTTTC. The encoded protein is CASSDLATGANVLTF. The genes are TRBV9 and TRBJ2-6, with a weak D call TRBD2 (5 bases). Between the trimmed V and J ends, which lost 3 bases and 2 bases, there was a span of 9 bases. Germline CDR1 is SGDLS and CDR2 is YYNGEE. The CDR3 has 15 amino acids.

This clone was seen a single time. V is TRBV13 and J is TRBJ2-1; 10 bases line up with TRBD1. The CDR3 consists of 16 residues. From germline, CDR1 is PRHDT and CDR2 FYEKMQ (reference sequence). V shed 0 bases, J shed 8 bases, and the junction held 7 bases outside the gene matches. CDR3 nucleotides: TGTGCCAGCAGCTTAGGTCGTGACAGGGGGCATCATGAGCAGTTCTTC. Translation gives CASSLGRDRGHHEQFF.

This chain connects TRBV5-6 to TRBJ2-5, with TRBD1 identical over 8 bases. The trim removed 5 bases at V and 3 bases at J, leaving 6 bases unmatched. The CDR3 runs 14 residues. Looked up from germline, CDR1 is SGHDT and CDR2 is YYEEEE. The chain's CDR3 is CASSFGQGEETQYF. The CDR3, as DNA: TGTGCCAGCAGTTTCGGACAGGGTGAAGAGACCCAGTACTTC.

This chain uses TRBV11-3 with TRBJ1-1, with TRBD1 as a possible D gene (5 bases). CDR1 is SGHNT, CDR2 YENEEA, per germline. The ends were cut back, 5 bases at V and 4 bases at J, with 14 bases in the middle. CDR3 length: 14 residues. As DNA, the CDR3 is TGTGCCAGCAGCCTAACAACAAGGGGCACTGAAGCTTTCTTT. Translation gives CASSLTTRGTEAFF.

The chain links TRBV5-6 to TRBJ1-5; 7 positions agree with TRBD1. Looked up from germline, CDR1 is SGHDT and CDR2 is YYEEEE. With V trimmed by 4 bases and J by 7 bases, 8 bases remained unmatched. This CDR3 contains 14 residues. CDR3 residues: CASSRGQPNQPQHF. CDR3 bases: TGTGCCAGCAGCCGGGGACAGCCAAACCAGCCCCAGCATTTT. Supplemented by reference TRBV5-6 and TRBJ1-5, the full variable domain reads DAGVTQSPTHLIKTRGQQVTLRCSPKSGHDTVSWYQQALGQGPQFIFQYYEEEERQRGNFPDRFSGHQFPNYSSELNVNALLLGDSALYLCASSRGQPNQPQHFGDGTRLSIL.

V usage is TRBV3-1 (or the pseudogene TRBV3-2) and J usage is TRBJ2-1; TRBD2 matches 10 bases. V was clipped by 0 bases and J by 0 bases; unmatched bases: 17. The CDR3 sequence is 22 residues long. In germline, CDR1 is LGHDT, CDR2 YNNKEL (reference sequence). The CDR3 protein is CASSQDSRQGPWTSGSYNEQFF. In DNA form, the CDR3 reads TGTGCCAGCAGCCAAGATTCCCGACAGGGGCCCTGGACTAGCGGCTCCTACAATGAGCAGTTCTTC.

The chain recombines TRBV5-4 with TRBJ2-6; 8 bases map to TRBD1. With 4 bases clipped from V and 2 bases from J, the junction kept 2 bases outside the gene matches. CDR3 length equals 15 residues. Germline-derived CDR1 and CDR2 are SGHNT and YYREEE (reference sequence). This CDR3 reads CASSPGGPGANVLTF. The CDR3 DNA sequence: TGTGCCAGCAGCCCAGGGGGCCCTGGGGCCAACGTCCTGACTTTC. The full variable domain, with the rest looked up from reference TRBV5-4 and TRBJ2-6, is ETGVTQSPTHLIKTRGQQVTLRCSSQSGHNTVSWYQQALGQGPQFIFQYYREEENGRGNFPPRFSGLQFPNYSSELNVNALELDDSALYLCASSPGGPGANVLTFGAGSRLTVL.

This chain joins TRBV9 and TRBJ1-3; weak D call: TRBD1 (6 bases). Germline V gene lookup returns CDR1 SGDLS and CDR2 YYNGEE. Trimming cost V 4 bases and J 2 bases, with 13 bases left between them. The CDR3 totals 15 residues. The CDR3 is CASSPQPGAGNTIYF. DNA for the CDR3: TGTGCCAGCAGCCCTCAACCAGGGGCTGGAAACACCATATATTTT.

The chain carries TRBV27 and TRBJ1-2; D gene uncertain. This CDR3 region has 13 residues. With 0 bases removed from V and 8 bases from J, the gap between germline ends came to 10 bases. Per the germline V gene, CDR1 is MNHEY and CDR2 is SMNVEV (reference sequence). This CDR3 is CASSLSWAGGYTF. CDR3 coding DNA: TGTGCCAGCAGTTTATCATGGGCGGGAGGCTACACCTTC.

The rearrangement links TRBV13 to TRBJ2-1; 14 bases are a match to TRBD2. Germline V lookup: CDR1 PRHDT, CDR2 FYEKMQ (reference sequence). This CDR3 has 22 residues. J lost 0 bases, V lost 4 bases, and 17 bases had no gene match. CDR3 in DNA: TGTGCCAGCAGCTCACGACTAGCGGGAGGGCCAAGTAGACCAAACTCCTACAATGAGCAGTTCTTC. Translated: CASSSRLAGGPSRPNSYNEQFF.

The CDR3 spells CAISSGEHGPQHF. CDR3 in DNA: TGTGCCATCAGTTCAGGGGAGCATGGGCCCCAGCATTTT. The chain carries TRBV10-3 and TRBJ1-5, with D possibly being TRBD1 (6 bases). CDR3 length equals 13 residues. V was shortened by 5 bases and J by 9 bases, with 14 bases between the two germline ends. The germline CDR1 and CDR2 sequences are ENHRY and SYGVKD.

This chain uses TRBV19 with TRBJ2-7; 7 bases align to TRBD1. The CDR3 is 13 amino acids. Losses at the gene ends were 6 bases for V and 1 base for J; bases not matched to a gene: 3. The germline V gene encodes CDR1 LNHDA and CDR2 SQIVND (reference sequence). The CDR3 loop reads CASRSGQSYEQYF. The CDR3 DNA reads as TGTGCCAGTAGATCGGGACAGTCCTACGAGCAGTACTTC. Filled out from reference TRBV19 and TRBJ2-7, the complete variable domain reads DGGITQSPKYLFRKEGQNVTLSCEQNLNHDAMYWYRQDPGQGLRLIYYSQIVNDFQKGDIAEGYSVSREKKESFPLTVTSAQKNPTAFYLCASRSGQSYEQYFGPGTRLTVT.

This chain links TRBV18 with TRBJ2-7; 7 nucleotides align to TRBD1. The V and J ends lost 3 bases and 2 bases, in that order; junction bases with no gene match: 7. The CDR3 covers 15 residues. In germline, CDR1 is KGHSH, CDR2 LQKENI. CDR3 sequence: CASSPRQGQTYEQYF. In DNA, the CDR3 is TGTGCCAGCTCACCGAGACAGGGCCAAACCTACGAGCAGTACTTC.

The rearrangement links TRBV5-1 to TRBJ1-6; D not resolved. V was cut by 4 bases and J by 7 bases, with 12 bases left in between. The CDR3 extends over 14 amino acids. The germline CDR1 and CDR2 sequences are SGHRS and YFSETQ. The CDR3 sequence: CASSENGGNSPLHF. The CDR3 bases are TGCGCCAGCAGCGAGAACGGAGGGAATTCACCCCTCCACTTT.

The chain carries TRBV11-2 and TRBJ1-1; TRBD1 is a possible D gene (5 bases). There are 13 residues in the CDR3. CDR1 is SGHAT, CDR2 FQNNGV, per germline. Between the trimmed V and J ends, which lost 8 bases and 5 bases, there was a span of 15 bases. DNA of the CDR3: TGTGCCAGCGCCTTCGCGGGGGGAACTGAAGCTTTCTTT. Translated, it gives CASAFAGGTEAFF.

Only a few counts were recorded for this clone. This chain connects TRBV28 to TRBJ1-2, with D possibly being TRBD1 (5 bases). This CDR3 is built from 12 residues. Trimming took off 10 bases at V and 2 bases at J, with 11 bases between the two ends. Germline CDR1 is MDHEN and CDR2 is SYDVKM. The chain's CDR3 is CATPGQNYGYTF. In DNA, the CDR3 is TGTGCCACCCCAGGACAAAACTATGGCTACACCTTC.

The DNA for the CDR3 is TGTGCCAGCAGTTACCGCACAGGGGATAATGGCTACACCTTC. It translates to CASSYRTGDNGYTF. J is TRBJ1-2 and V is TRBV6-5; TRBD1 agrees at 7 bases. V shed 2 bases, J shed 6 bases, and the junction held 6 bases outside the gene matches. Per germline, CDR1 MNHEY and CDR2 SVGAGI. This CDR3 contains 14 residues.

This rearrangement joins TRBV29-1 to TRBJ2-1; no clear D gene. From germline, CDR1 is SQVTM and CDR2 ANQGSEA. With 3 bases removed from V and 3 bases from J, the gap between germline ends came to 3 bases. The CDR3 runs 11 residues. CDR3 bases: TGCAGCGTTGATCGCTACAATGAGCAGTTCTTC. Translated, it gives CSVDRYNEQFF.

V is TRBV10-3 and J is TRBJ2-3; TRBD2 matches at 7 bases. The CDR3 is 14 residues long. CDR1 ENHRY and CDR2 SYGVKD come from the germline V gene. V was pared by 8 bases and J by 5 bases, with 10 bases of the junction left unmatched. This CDR3 is CAIGMAGVRDTQYF. The CDR3 DNA follows: TGTGCCATCGGGATGGCGGGAGTAAGAGATACGCAGTATTTT.

This chain links TRBV30 with TRBJ2-1; TRBD2 matches 11 bases. The length of the CDR3 is 15 residues. CDR1 is GTSNPN and CDR2 is SVGIG in the germline V gene (reference sequence). V trimming: 5 bases; J trimming: 6 bases; junction bases outside the gene matches: 9. The CDR3 DNA sequence: TGTGCCTGGCAGCCACTAGCGGGAGTCATCAATGAGCAGTTCTTC. This codes for CAWQPLAGVINEQFF.

This sequence joins TRBV28 and TRBJ1-5; 9 bases agree with TRBD1. CDR1 and CDR2 from the germline V gene are MDHEN and SYDVKM. This CDR3 comprises 15 residues. Trimming removed 4 bases from V and 6 bases from J; junction bases left unmatched: 7. CDR3 nucleotide sequence: TGTGCCAGCAGTTCGGAGACAGGGGGATTTCAGCCCCAGCATTTT. It translates to CASSSETGGFQPQHF.

This chain uses TRBV12-3 or TRBV12-4 with TRBJ1-5; the D is unclear. This CDR3 is 13 amino acids long. V dropped 8 bases and J dropped 3 bases, with 11 bases sitting between them. This CDR3 reads CASLLSFNQPQHF. DNA for the CDR3: TGTGCCAGCTTACTGAGTTTCAATCAGCCCCAGCATTTT.

The V and J genes are TRBV5-5 and TRBJ1-6; 7 bases are shared with TRBD1. Unmatched junction bases numbered 14, after V lost 5 bases and J lost 0 bases. CDR1 and CDR2 from the germline V gene are SGHKS and YYEKEE (reference sequence). This CDR3 region has 19 residues. DNA of the CDR3: TGTGCCAGCAGTTTAGACGGTCGGACAGGAAGCTCCTATAATTCACCCCTCCACTTT. Residues: CASSLDGRTGSSYNSPLHF.

The chain uses TRBV7-2 and TRBJ2-1, with 9 bases lining up with TRBD2. This CDR3 comprises 15 residues. In germline, CDR1 is SGHTA, CDR2 FQGNSA. The V gene end was trimmed by 3 bases and the J gene end by 4 bases; junction bases not matched to a gene: 4. This CDR3 is CASSFWTSVYNEQFF. CDR3 DNA sequence: TGTGCCAGCAGCTTTTGGACTAGCGTATACAATGAGCAGTTCTTC.

This sequence joins TRBV30 and TRBJ2-7, with 11 nucleotides matching TRBD1. J was trimmed by 3 bases and V by 4 bases; bases with no gene match: 5. The CDR3 is made up of 14 amino acids. The V gene's germline CDR1 is GTSNPN and CDR2 SVGIG (reference sequence). In nucleotides, the CDR3 is TGTGCCTGGAAGGGCGGGACAGGGGGCTACGAGCAGTACTTC. This gives the protein CAWKGGTGGYEQYF.